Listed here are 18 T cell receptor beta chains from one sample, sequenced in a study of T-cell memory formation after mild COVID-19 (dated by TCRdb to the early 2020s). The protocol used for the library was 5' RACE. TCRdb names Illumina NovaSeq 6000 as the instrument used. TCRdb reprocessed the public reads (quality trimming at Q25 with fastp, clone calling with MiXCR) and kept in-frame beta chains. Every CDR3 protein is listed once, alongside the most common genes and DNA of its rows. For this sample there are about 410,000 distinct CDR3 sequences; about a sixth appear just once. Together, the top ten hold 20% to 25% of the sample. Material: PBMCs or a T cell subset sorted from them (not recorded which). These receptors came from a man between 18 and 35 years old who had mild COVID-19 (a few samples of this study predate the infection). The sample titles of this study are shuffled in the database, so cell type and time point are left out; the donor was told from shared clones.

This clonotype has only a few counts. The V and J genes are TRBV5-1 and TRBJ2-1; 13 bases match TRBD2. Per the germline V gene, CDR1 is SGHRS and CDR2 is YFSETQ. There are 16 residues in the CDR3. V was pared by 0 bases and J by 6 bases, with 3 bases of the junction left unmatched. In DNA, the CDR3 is TGCGCCAGCAGCTTGGGACTAGCGGGGGGAACCAATGAGCAGTTCTTC. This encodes CASSLGLAGGTNEQFF.

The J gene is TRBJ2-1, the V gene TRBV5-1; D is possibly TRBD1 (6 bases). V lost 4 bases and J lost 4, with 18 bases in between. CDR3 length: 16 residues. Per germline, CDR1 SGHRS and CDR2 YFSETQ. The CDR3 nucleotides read TGCGCCAGCAGCCCCTCAGGGGTGAGGGGATACAATGAGCAGTTCTTC. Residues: CASSPSGVRGYNEQFF.

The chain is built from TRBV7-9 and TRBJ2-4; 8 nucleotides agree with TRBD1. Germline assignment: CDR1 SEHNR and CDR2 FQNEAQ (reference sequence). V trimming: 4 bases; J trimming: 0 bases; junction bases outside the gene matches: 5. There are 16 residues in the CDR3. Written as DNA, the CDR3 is TGTGCCAGCAGCTCCAGGGGGCTCCTAGCCAAAAACATTCAGTACTTC. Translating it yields CASSSRGLLAKNIQYF.

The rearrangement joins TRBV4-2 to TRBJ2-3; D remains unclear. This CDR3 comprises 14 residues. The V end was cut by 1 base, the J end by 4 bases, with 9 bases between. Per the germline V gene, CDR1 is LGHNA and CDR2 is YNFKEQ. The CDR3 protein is CASSQGGKPDTQYF. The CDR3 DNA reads TGTGCCAGCAGCCAAGGGGGAAAGCCAGATACGCAGTATTTT.

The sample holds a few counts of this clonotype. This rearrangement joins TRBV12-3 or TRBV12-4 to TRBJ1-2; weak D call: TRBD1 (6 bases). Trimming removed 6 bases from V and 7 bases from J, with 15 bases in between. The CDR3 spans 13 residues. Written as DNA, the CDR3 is TGTGCCAGCAGCCGTTCGGGGGCCCCTGGCTACACCTTC. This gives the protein CASSRSGAPGYTF.

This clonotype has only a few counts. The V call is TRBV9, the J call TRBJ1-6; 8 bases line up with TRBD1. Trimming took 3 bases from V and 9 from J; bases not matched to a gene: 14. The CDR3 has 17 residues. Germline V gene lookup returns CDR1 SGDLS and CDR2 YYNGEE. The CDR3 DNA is TGTGCCAGCAGCGCTTCGGGGGGGAGACAGGGGACTTCACCCCTCCACTTT. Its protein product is CASSASGGRQGTSPLHF.

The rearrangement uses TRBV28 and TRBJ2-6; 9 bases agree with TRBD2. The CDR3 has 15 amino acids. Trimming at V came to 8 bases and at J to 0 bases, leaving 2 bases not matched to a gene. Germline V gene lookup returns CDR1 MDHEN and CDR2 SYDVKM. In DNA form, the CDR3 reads TGTGCCAGCGTTAGCGGGAGCTCTGGGGCCAACGTCCTGACTTTC. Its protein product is CASVSGSSGANVLTF.

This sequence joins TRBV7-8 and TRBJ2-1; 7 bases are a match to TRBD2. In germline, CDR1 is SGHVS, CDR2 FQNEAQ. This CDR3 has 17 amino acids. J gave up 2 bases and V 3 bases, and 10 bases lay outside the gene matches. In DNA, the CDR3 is TGTGCCAGCAGCTTCGGACTCGAGCGGGGTACCTACAATGAGCAGTTCTTC. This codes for CASSFGLERGTYNEQFF.

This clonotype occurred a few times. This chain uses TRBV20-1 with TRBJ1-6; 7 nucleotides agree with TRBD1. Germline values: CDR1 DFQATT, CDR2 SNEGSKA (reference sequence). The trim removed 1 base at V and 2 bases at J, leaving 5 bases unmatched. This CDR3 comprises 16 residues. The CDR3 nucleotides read TGCAGTGCTAGAGTACAGGGGATCCCCTATAATTCACCCCTCCACTTT. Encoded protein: CSARVQGIPYNSPLHF.

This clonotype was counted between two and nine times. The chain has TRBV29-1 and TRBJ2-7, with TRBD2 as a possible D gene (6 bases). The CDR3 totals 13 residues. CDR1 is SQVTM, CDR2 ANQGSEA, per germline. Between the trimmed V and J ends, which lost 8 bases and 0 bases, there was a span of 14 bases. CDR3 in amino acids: CSFRDGSSYEQYF. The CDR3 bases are TGCAGCTTCAGGGACGGGAGCTCCTACGAGCAGTACTTC.

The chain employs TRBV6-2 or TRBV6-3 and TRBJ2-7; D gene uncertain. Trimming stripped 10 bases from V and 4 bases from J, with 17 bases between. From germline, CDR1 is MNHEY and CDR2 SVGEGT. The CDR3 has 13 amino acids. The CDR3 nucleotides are TGTGCCACCCGCCGTGATTTAGCTTACGAGCAGTACGTC. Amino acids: CATRRDLAYEQYV.

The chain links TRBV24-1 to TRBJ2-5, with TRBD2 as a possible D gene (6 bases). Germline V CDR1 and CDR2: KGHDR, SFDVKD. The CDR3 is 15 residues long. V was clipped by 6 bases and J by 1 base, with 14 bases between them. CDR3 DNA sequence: TGTGCCACCAGTCTCAGAACGGGACTCCAAGAGACCCAGTACTTC. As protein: CATSLRTGLQETQYF.

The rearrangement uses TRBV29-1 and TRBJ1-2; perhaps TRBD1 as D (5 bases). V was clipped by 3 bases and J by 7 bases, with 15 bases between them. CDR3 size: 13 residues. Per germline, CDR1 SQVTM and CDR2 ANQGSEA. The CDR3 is CSVETPGRGGYTF. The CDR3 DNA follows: TGCAGCGTTGAGACACCGGGGCGAGGTGGCTACACCTTC.

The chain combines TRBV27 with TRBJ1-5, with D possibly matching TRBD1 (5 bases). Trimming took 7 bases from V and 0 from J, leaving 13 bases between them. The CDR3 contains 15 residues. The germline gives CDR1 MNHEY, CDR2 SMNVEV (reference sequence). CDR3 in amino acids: CASKPSGNSNQPQHF. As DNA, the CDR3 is TGTGCCAGCAAGCCCTCAGGGAATAGCAATCAGCCCCAGCATTTT.

CDR3 sequence (DNA): TGTGCCAGCAGTTACTCTGGGGCTTTTCGGCGGACTGAAGCTTTCTTT. This codes for CASSYSGAFRRTEAFF. The chain is built from TRBV6-5 and TRBJ1-1, with D perhaps TRBD1 (5 bases). This CDR3 is built from 16 residues. Germline V gives CDR1 MNHEY, CDR2 SVGAGI. Trimming took off 0 bases at V and 5 bases at J, with 16 bases between the two ends.

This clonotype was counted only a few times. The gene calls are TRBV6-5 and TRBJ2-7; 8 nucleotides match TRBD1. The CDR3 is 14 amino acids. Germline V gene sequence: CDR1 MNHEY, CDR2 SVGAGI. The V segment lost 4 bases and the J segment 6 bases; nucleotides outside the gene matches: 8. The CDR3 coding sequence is TGTGCCAGCAGTTCCGGGACAGGCGTCGCCGAGCAGTACGTC. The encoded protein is CASSSGTGVAEQYV.

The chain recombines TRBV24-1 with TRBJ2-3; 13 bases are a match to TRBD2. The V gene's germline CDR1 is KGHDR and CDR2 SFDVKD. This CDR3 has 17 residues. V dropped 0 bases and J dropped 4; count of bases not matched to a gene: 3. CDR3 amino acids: CATSDLTSGGASDTQYF. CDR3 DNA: TGTGCCACCAGTGATTTGACTAGCGGGGGGGCCTCAGATACGCAGTATTTT.

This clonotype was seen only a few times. The CDR3 sequence: CASSAGQGGNYGYTF. In DNA, the CDR3 is TGTGCCAGCAGCGCCGGACAGGGAGGGAACTATGGCTACACCTTC. The chain couples TRBV7-2 to TRBJ1-2; TRBD1 matches 8 bases. The CDR3 spans 15 residues. Germline CDR1 reads SGHTA; CDR2 reads FQGNSA. The J segment lost 2 bases and the V segment lost 5 bases, leaving 7 bases of the junction unmatched.